These 32 T cell receptor beta chains share one sample of origin, sequenced in a study of T cells in Graves' hyperthyroidism and ophthalmopathy. Amplified regions were TCR beta CDR3 sequences from RNA transcripts. An initial round of RT-PCR targeting the TCR CDR3 relied on the HTBI primer set. TCRdb independently ran MiXCR on the multiplex PCR reads; one entry per CDR3 protein. The sample shows 300,000 to 500,000 distinct CDR3 sequences, under 15% of them seen only once. The specimen sequenced was blood. The receptors shown here come from a woman in her twenties or thirties with Graves' hyperthyroidism.

Ten or more counts support this clonotype. J is TRBJ2-2 and V is TRBV24-1; 10 nucleotides agree with TRBD2. Germline CDR1 reads KGHDR; CDR2 reads SFDVKD. This CDR3 spans 16 amino acids. V trimming: 5 bases; J trimming: 7 bases; junction bases outside the gene matches: 9. The DNA of the CDR3 is TGTGCCACCAGTGTTACCGGGACTAGCGTAAGCGGGGAGCTGTTTTTT. Its translation is CATSVTGTSVSGELFF.

This clonotype was recorded at least ten times. One end of the junction is discordant with germline, which a read error may explain. The chain has TRBV3-1 and TRBJ2-5, with TRBD1 matching 10 bases. The CDR3 covers 16 residues. Germline-derived CDR1 and CDR2 are LGHDT and YNNKEL (reference sequence). CDR3 in amino acids: CASSKDRDRGGETQYF. CDR3 sequence (DNA): TGTGCCAGCAGCAAAGACCGGGACAGGGGAGGAGAGACCCAGTACTTC.

In its sample, this clonotype was seen many times. V is TRBV20-1 and J is TRBJ2-7; D call uncertain. Germline CDR1 reads DFQATT; CDR2 reads SNEGSKA (reference sequence). The CDR3 is 13 residues long. V was shortened by 1 base and J by 0 bases, with 7 bases between the two germline ends. The CDR3 sequence is CSARVVSSYEQYF. The DNA for the CDR3 is TGCAGTGCTAGAGTAGTGTCCTCCTACGAGCAGTACTTC.

This clonotype was observed a handful of times. The chain recombines TRBV5-5 with TRBJ2-7; no clear D. CDR3 length equals 13 residues. V was pared by 2 bases and J by 5 bases, with 11 bases between. Germline V gene sequence: CDR1 SGHKS, CDR2 YYEKEE (reference sequence). This chain's CDR3 is CASSFDLEDEQYF. CDR3 DNA sequence: TGTGCCAGCAGCTTCGACCTCGAAGACGAGCAGTACTTC.

The genes are TRBV3-1 and TRBJ1-2, with a possible D match to TRBD1 (5 bases). The V gene lost 5 bases and the J gene lost 0 bases, with 10 bases spanning the gap. This CDR3 is 14 amino acids long. CDR1 is LGHDT and CDR2 is YNNKEL in the germline V gene (reference sequence). CDR3 sequence: CASSVGEPNYGYTF. In DNA, the CDR3 is TGTGCCAGCAGCGTAGGGGAACCTAACTATGGCTACACCTTC.

This clonotype was counted many times. V usage is TRBV3-1 and J usage is TRBJ1-1; no definite D call. CDR3 size: 11 residues. In germline, CDR1 is LGHDT, CDR2 YNNKEL (reference sequence). Trimming took 6 bases from V and 4 from J, leaving 6 bases between them. CDR3 amino acids: CASRSPTEAFF. CDR3 bases: TGTGCCAGCAGAAGCCCCACTGAAGCTTTCTTT.

The V gene is TRBV5-5, the J gene TRBJ1-4; D remains unclear. The CDR3 has 14 residues. Germline V CDR1 and CDR2: SGHKS, YYEKEE (reference sequence). The V and J ends lost 4 bases and 5 bases respectively, with 12 bases between them. The CDR3, as DNA: TGTGCCAGCAGCGTACCCCCACTGAATGAAAAACTGTTTTTT. Its translation is CASSVPPLNEKLFF.

Only a few counts were recorded for this clonotype. The rearrangement links TRBV25-1 to TRBJ2-2; 7 bases align to TRBD2. V lost 1 base, J lost 0 bases, and 5 bases stayed unmatched. Germline lookup yields CDR1 MGHDK and CDR2 SYGVNS. This CDR3 has 17 amino acids. The DNA for the CDR3 is TGTGCCAGCAGTGAATCCCCAGCGGGAACGAACACCGGGGAGCTGTTTTTT. Its protein product is CASSESPAGTNTGELFF.

The sample holds a few counts of this clonotype. J is TRBJ1-5 and V is TRBV7-9; D is undetermined. The V and J ends lost 5 bases and 0 bases respectively, with 11 bases between them. Germline V lookup: CDR1 SEHNR, CDR2 FQNEAQ (reference sequence). The CDR3 consists of 15 residues. DNA for the CDR3: TGTGCCAGCAGCCCAGACGGAGATAGCAATCAGCCCCAGCATTTT. Translated, it gives CASSPDGDSNQPQHF.

This clonotype was seen repeatedly, ten times or more. The chain's CDR3 is CASTRTGGNEKLFF. CDR3 nucleotide sequence: TGTGCCAGCACCCGGACAGGGGGAAATGAAAAACTGTTTTTT. The chain has TRBV12-3 or TRBV12-4 and TRBJ1-4, with TRBD1 identical over 10 bases. J lost 5 bases, V lost 7 bases, and 4 bases had no gene match. The CDR3 has 14 residues.

This clonotype showed up many times. The genes are TRBV3-1 and TRBJ1-2; D remains unclear. There are 13 residues in the CDR3. V lost 0 bases and J 6 bases, leaving 8 bases between the germline ends. The V gene's germline CDR1 is LGHDT and CDR2 YNNKEL (reference sequence). CDR3 sequence reads: CASSQDRRDGYTF. Here the CDR3 DNA reads TGTGCCAGCAGCCAAGATCGGAGAGATGGCTACACCTTC. The full variable domain, completed using reference TRBV3-1 and TRBJ1-2, is DTAVSQTPKYLVTQMGNDKSIKCEQNLGHDTMYWYKQDSKKFLKIMFSYNNKELIINETVPNRFSPKSPDKAHLNLHINSLELGDSAVYFCASSQDRRDGYTFGSGTRLTVV.

Concerning this clonotype: It may be a read error: a sequence one base away is much more abundant. Since the CDR3 does not end with the conserved phenylalanine or tryptophan, this likely comes from a read error. CDR3 coding DNA: TGTGCCAGCAGGGGTTTGTCAACGAACTATGGCTACACCTCC. It translates to CASRGLSTNYGYTS. This chain connects TRBV6-1 to TRBJ1-2; D remains unclear. The CDR3 covers 14 residues. Per the germline V gene, CDR1 is MNHNS and CDR2 is SASEGT. V dropped 6 bases and J dropped 2 bases, with 13 bases sitting between them.

The chain is built from TRBV24-1 and TRBJ2-1; no definite D call. Germline V gives CDR1 KGHDR, CDR2 SFDVKD. Trimming stripped 7 bases from V and 5 bases from J, with 8 bases between. The CDR3 is made up of 12 amino acids. CDR3 region: CATSENNNEQFF. The DNA of the CDR3 is TGTGCCACCAGCGAAAACAACAATGAGCAGTTCTTC.

This clonotype was counted many times. The gene calls are TRBV28 and TRBJ2-1, with D perhaps TRBD2 (6 bases). Germline V gives CDR1 MDHEN, CDR2 SYDVKM. The CDR3 runs to 12 residues. Trimming removed 6 bases at V and 10 bases at J, with 13 bases between. In DNA, the CDR3 is TGTGCCAGCAGAACGGGGGTCCGGGAGCAGTTCTTC. Translation: CASRTGVREQFF. The full variable domain, with the rest looked up from reference TRBV28 and TRBJ2-1, is DVKVTQSSRYLVKRTGEKVFLECVQDMDHENMFWYRQDPGLGLRLIYFSYDVKMKEKGDIPEGYSVSREKKERFSLILESASTNQTSMYLCASRTGVREQFFGPGTRLTVL.

The rearrangement links TRBV6-1 to TRBJ1-4, with D possibly matching TRBD1 (6 bases). The V gene's germline CDR1 is MNHNS and CDR2 SASEGT. With 6 bases removed from V and 3 bases from J, the gap between germline ends came to 11 bases. The CDR3 extends over 14 amino acids. The CDR3 loop reads CASSRTGSNEKLFF. The DNA for the CDR3 is TGTGCCAGCAGCCGTACAGGGTCTAATGAAAAACTGTTTTTT.

The rearrangement joins TRBV5-5 to TRBJ1-6; D is undetermined. V lost 4 bases to trimming and J lost 9 bases, with 20 bases between them. The CDR3 runs 16 residues. Germline CDR1 reads SGHKS; CDR2 reads YYEKEE (reference sequence). CDR3 loop: CASSPPPTGIGSPLHF. The CDR3 nucleotides read TGTGCCAGCAGCCCCCCCCCGACGGGGATCGGTTCACCCCTCCACTTT. The full variable domain, in which reference TRBV5-5 and TRBJ1-6 provide the parts outside the CDR3, is DAGVTQSPTHLIKTRGQQVTLRCSPISGHKSVSWYQQVLGQGPQFIFQYYEKEERGRGNFPDRFSARQFPNYSSELNVNALLLGDSALYLCASSPPPTGIGSPLHFGNGTRLTVT.

This clonotype was seen ten or more times. V and J are TRBV24-1 and TRBJ2-3; 7 bases align to TRBD2. The CDR3 extends over 16 amino acids. V trimming: 3 bases; J trimming: 3 bases; junction bases outside the gene matches: 8. The germline V gene encodes CDR1 KGHDR and CDR2 SFDVKD. The DNA of the CDR3 is TGTGCCACCAGTGATCCGTCGCTAGCGGCAACAGATACGCAGTATTTT. This encodes CATSDPSLAATDTQYF.

This clonotype was detected ten times or more. The gene calls are TRBV11-3 and TRBJ2-1; D uncertain. Germline CDR1 is SGHNT and CDR2 is YENEEA. V was pared by 1 base and J by 7 bases, with 8 bases between. The CDR3 loop spans 13 amino acids. CDR3 coding DNA: TGTGCCAGCAGCTTAGTTGGTATAAATGAGCAGTTCTTC. Its translation: CASSLVGINEQFF.

The gene calls are TRBV10-3 and TRBJ2-1; TRBD1 matches at 10 bases. The CDR3 has 12 amino acids. Germline lookup yields CDR1 ENHRY and CDR2 SYGVKD. After removal of 10 bases from V and 5 bases from J, the junction contained 2 bases not matched to a gene. This CDR3 is CATGTGDNEQFF. Written as DNA, the CDR3 is TGTGCCACCGGGACAGGGGACAATGAGCAGTTCTTC.

This clonotype was seen a handful of times. The chain recombines TRBV28 with TRBJ1-2; TRBD1 matches 8 bases. This CDR3 is built from 14 residues. V lost 7 bases, J lost 4 bases, and 8 bases stayed unmatched. Germline V gives CDR1 MDHEN, CDR2 SYDVKM. The CDR3 region has the DNA TGTGCCAGCACCCACAGGGGGTTTTCCTATGGCTACACCTTC. Translation gives CASTHRGFSYGYTF.

The chain recombines TRBV19 with TRBJ2-1; 12 nucleotides line up with TRBD2. Germline V CDR1 and CDR2: LNHDA, SQIVND (reference sequence). The trim removed 3 bases at V and 6 bases at J, leaving 3 bases unmatched. The CDR3 runs to 15 residues. The CDR3 sequence: CASSIILAGGNEQFF. CDR3 coding DNA: TGTGCCAGTAGTATTATACTAGCGGGAGGCAATGAGCAGTTCTTC.

In its sample, this clonotype was seen a few times. The rearrangement links TRBV10-2 to TRBJ1-2, with D unclear. The CDR3 length is 12 residues. V shed 5 bases and J shed 7 bases, with 11 bases lying between them. Germline values: CDR1 WSHSY, CDR2 SAAADI. The CDR3 DNA reads as TGCGCCAGCAGTAGTTTAAGAGGTGGCTACACCTTC. Translating gives CASSSLRGGYTF.

The chain is built from TRBV3-1 and TRBJ1-2; D is possibly TRBD1 (6 bases). Germline V CDR1 and CDR2: LGHDT, YNNKEL (reference sequence). Trimming took off 2 bases at V and 8 bases at J, with 18 bases between the two ends. The CDR3 spans 15 residues. CDR3 loop: CASSQLKGHPMGYTF. The CDR3 DNA sequence: TGTGCCAGCAGCCAATTGAAGGGACATCCAATGGGCTACACCTTC. Drawing the rest from reference TRBV3-1 and TRBJ1-2, the complete variable domain is DTAVSQTPKYLVTQMGNDKSIKCEQNLGHDTMYWYKQDSKKFLKIMFSYNNKELIINETVPNRFSPKSPDKAHLNLHINSLELGDSAVYFCASSQLKGHPMGYTFGSGTRLTVV.

This clonotype showed up just a few times. The V and J genes are TRBV6-1 and TRBJ2-1; 7 nucleotides align to TRBD2. V trimming: 5 bases; J trimming: 10 bases; junction bases outside the gene matches: 8. There are 13 residues in the CDR3. The germline gives CDR1 MNHNS, CDR2 SASEGT. CDR3 residues: CASSSREAGEQFF. The CDR3 nucleotides read TGTGCCAGCAGTTCACGGGAGGCCGGGGAGCAGTTCTTC.

This clonotype was counted ten times or more. The rearrangement links TRBV7-2 to TRBJ2-1; no reliable D call. V lost 1 base and J 3 bases, leaving 4 bases between the germline ends. The length of the CDR3 is 13 residues. CDR1 is SGHTA and CDR2 is FQGNSA in the germline V gene. CDR3 in DNA: TGTGCCAGCAGCTTAGGACTCTACAATGAGCAGTTCTTC. Its translation: CASSLGLYNEQFF.

The chain couples TRBV28 to TRBJ2-1; D not resolved. Trimming removed 6 bases at V and 0 bases at J, with 12 bases between. Germline loops: CDR1 MDHEN, CDR2 SYDVKM. This CDR3 spans 15 amino acids. This CDR3 is CASSFKPSSYNEQFF. CDR3 in DNA: TGTGCCAGCAGCTTTAAACCTAGCTCCTACAATGAGCAGTTCTTC.

This clonotype was recorded a few times. This rearrangement joins TRBV20-1 to TRBJ1-1; D is perhaps TRBD1 (6 bases). V lost 3 bases, J lost 6 bases, and 11 bases lay in between. CDR3 length: 12 amino acids. Germline V gene sequence: CDR1 DFQATT, CDR2 SNEGSKA (reference sequence). DNA of the CDR3: TGCAGTGCTAGCGTACAGGGCTCTGAAGCTTTCTTT. It is translated as CSASVQGSEAFF.

This clonotype was counted many times. The rearrangement joins TRBV29-1 to TRBJ2-1; D is perhaps TRBD1 or TRBD2 (7 bases each). V lost 7 bases and J lost 4, with 17 bases in between. The CDR3 length is 14 residues. The germline CDR1 and CDR2 sequences are SQVTM and ANQGSEA. The CDR3 spells CSAAGGTVYNEQFF. Written as DNA, the CDR3 is TGCAGCGCCGCCGGGGGGACAGTATACAATGAGCAGTTCTTC.

This clonotype turned up a few times. The chain joins TRBV6-1 to TRBJ1-2; TRBD1 matches at 9 bases. The CDR3 consists of 14 residues. The V gene end was trimmed by 6 bases and the J gene end by 2 bases; junction bases not matched to a gene: 4. Germline V gives CDR1 MNHNS, CDR2 SASEGT. CDR3: CASRGTGLNYGYTF. In nucleotides, the CDR3 is TGTGCCAGCAGAGGGACAGGGTTGAACTATGGCTACACCTTC.

The chain joins TRBV10-3 to TRBJ2-1; 9 bases are a match to TRBD1. CDR3 length: 13 amino acids. The germline CDR1 and CDR2 sequences are ENHRY and SYGVKD. Trimming cost V 8 bases and J 9 bases; bases outside gene matches: 8. The CDR3 nucleotides read TGTGCCATCGGGGGGACAGGGAACGCTGAGCAGTTCTTC. Translated: CAIGGTGNAEQFF.

The chain uses TRBV7-9 and TRBJ2-4; D is unclear. The length of the CDR3 is 14 residues. Germline V CDR1 and CDR2: SEHNR, FQNEAQ (reference sequence). V was trimmed by 5 bases and J by 0 bases, leaving 8 bases between them. The DNA for the CDR3 is TGTGCCAGCAGCCACAGCGAAGCCAAAAACATTCAGTACTTC. This codes for CASSHSEAKNIQYF.

The chain combines TRBV19 with TRBJ2-7; 10 positions agree with TRBD1. CDR1 is LNHDA and CDR2 is SQIVND in the germline V gene (reference sequence). This CDR3 contains 15 residues. V shed 3 bases and J 4 bases; nucleotides not matched to a gene: 6. The CDR3 sequence is CASSIRDRGTYEQYF. CDR3 coding DNA: TGTGCCAGTAGTATTCGGGACAGGGGAACTTACGAGCAGTACTTC.